This paragraph reports one TCR beta chain. Its antigen remains unknown. Repertoires were generated with immunoSEQ multiplex PCR, while TCRdb's copy carries only in-frame clones and drops some. The sample lists roughly 80,000 clones, about 90% occurring once. Germline V gene lookup returns CDR1 MNHEY and CDR2 SMNVEV (reference sequence). The V gene lost 5 bases and the J gene lost 3 bases, with 19 bases spanning the gap. The CDR3 loop spans 16 amino acids. These data belong to a study of T cell responses to AZD1222 COVID-19 vaccine. Study-wide results and limits: It should be noted that donors were predominantly white British and more often female, and clonal diversity was possibly underestimated. Across the whole spike, CD4 TCRs peaked at regions 160-218 and 743-854.

The sequencing here drew on peripheral blood, taken on day 0 of AZD1222 vaccination. V is TRBV27 and J is TRBJ1-1; D is possibly TRBD1 (5 bases). The receptor comes from an adult in good health. CDR3 residues: CASSREPGGVHTEAFF. The CDR3 nucleotides are TGTGCCAGCAGTCGTGAGCCCGGGGGGGTGCACACTGAAGCTTTCTTT.